These 18 T cell receptor beta chains originate from one sample sequenced in a study of cytomegalovirus exposure and HLA in healthy donors. The PCR used 60 Vbeta and 13 Jbeta primers. TCRdb's table, derived via immunoSEQ multiplex PCR, lists solely in-frame clones and lacks some. The table lists 90,000 to 150,000 clones, around three quarters of them singletons. The sequencing input was PBMCs. All receptors derive from a human donor in good health.

In its sample, this clone was seen once. The rearrangement joins TRBV28 to TRBJ1-1; D unresolved. The CDR3 has 13 amino acids. Germline CDR1 is MDHEN and CDR2 is SYDVKM. Trimming shortened V by 5 bases and J by 0 bases, and 7 bases separated the two germline ends. The CDR3 is CASSAQMNTEAFF. The CDR3 bases are TGTGCCAGCAGTGCCCAGATGAACACTGAAGCTTTCTTT. Combining the CDR3 with reference TRBV28 and TRBJ1-1 gives the whole variable domain DVKVTQSSRYLVKRTGEKVFLECVQDMDHENMFWYRQDPGLGLRLIYFSYDVKMKEKGDIPEGYSVSREKKERFSLILESASTNQTSMYLCASSAQMNTEAFFGQGTRLTVV.

J is TRBJ1-2 and V is TRBV28, with a weak D call TRBD1 (5 bases). Between the trimmed V and J ends, which lost 3 bases and 2 bases, there was a span of 19 bases. This CDR3 is built from 17 residues. In germline, CDR1 is MDHEN, CDR2 SYDVKM. The CDR3 sequence is CASSFGRGAALNYGYTF. In DNA form, the CDR3 reads TGTGCCAGCAGTTTTGGGAGGGGCGCAGCGTTAAACTATGGCTACACCTTC.

This chain joins TRBV6-1 and TRBJ1-1; no firm D call. The CDR3 is 14 amino acids. Germline V gene sequence: CDR1 MNHNS, CDR2 SASEGT. V was shortened by 2 bases and J by 0 bases, with 7 bases between the two germline ends. The DNA for the CDR3 is TGTGCCAGCAGTGAAACTACCTTGAACACTGAAGCTTTCTTT. Translating gives CASSETTLNTEAFF.

The chain recombines TRBV5-6 with TRBJ2-3; unclear D gene. Germline CDR1 and CDR2: SGHDT and YYEEEE. Trimming pared 4 bases from V and 2 bases from J, leaving 14 bases between. This CDR3 contains 15 residues. CDR3 sequence (DNA): TGTGCCAGCAGCCCATTCCGCCAGGACACAGATACGCAGTATTTT. Its translation: CASSPFRQDTDTQYF.

The J gene is TRBJ2-5, the V gene TRBV20-1; 7 nucleotides agree with TRBD2. CDR3 size: 11 residues. The V gene's germline CDR1 is DFQATT and CDR2 SNEGSKA (reference sequence). V was clipped by 8 bases and J by 5 bases; unmatched bases: 5. DNA of the CDR3: TGCAGTTCCTACGGGGGGGAGACCCAGTACTTC. Encoded protein: CSSYGGETQYF.

The CDR3 DNA follows: TGTGCCTGGAGAGGGACTAGCGGGATACATGAGCAGTTCTTC. The encoded protein is CAWRGTSGIHEQFF. This chain joins TRBV30 and TRBJ2-1; the match to TRBD2 covers 13 bases. The CDR3 is 14 residues long. CDR1 and CDR2 (germline): GTSNPN, SVGIG (reference sequence). V dropped 3 bases and J dropped 8; count of bases not matched to a gene: 4.

To note about this clone: Additional DNA sequences in this sample encode the identical CDR3. The gene calls are TRBV5-1 and TRBJ1-1, with 7 bases that match TRBD1. CDR1 and CDR2 (germline): SGHRS, YFSETQ. The length of the CDR3 is 12 residues. Germline trimming cut 1 base from V and 7 bases from J; bases unmatched to any gene: 1. The CDR3 DNA reads as TGCGCCAGCAGCTTGTCAGGGGGTGAAGCTTTCTTT. Its translation: CASSLSGGEAFF.

V gene TRBV7-9 combines with J gene TRBJ2-7, with a tentative D call TRBD2 (6 bases). The germline V gene encodes CDR1 SEHNR and CDR2 FQNEAQ (reference sequence). The CDR3 consists of 14 residues. V lost 5 bases, J lost 3 bases, and 14 bases lay in between. The CDR3, as DNA: TGTGCCAGCAGCGGTCCCGGGACTCGCTACGAGCAGTACTTC. It specifies CASSGPGTRYEQYF.

This clone showed up just a few times. The chain links TRBV10-3 to TRBJ2-7; 12 bases match TRBD2. CDR3 length: 15 amino acids. The germline V gene has CDR1 ENHRY and CDR2 SYGVKD. The trim removed 4 bases at V and 2 bases at J, leaving 3 bases unmatched. CDR3 in DNA: TGTGCCATCAGTGCTGGACTAGCGGGAACCTACGAGCAGTACTTC. This sequence encodes CAISAGLAGTYEQYF.

Only a few counts were recorded for this clone. V usage is TRBV28 and J usage is TRBJ2-4, with D tentatively TRBD2 (5 bases). V was trimmed by 7 bases and J by 12 bases, leaving 16 bases between them. This CDR3 contains 12 residues. Germline lookup yields CDR1 MDHEN and CDR2 SYDVKM. CDR3 in amino acids: CASISGVGSQYF. CDR3 bases: TGTGCCAGCATCTCCGGGGTGGGCAGTCAGTACTTC.

This clone came up a few times. The chain is built from TRBV30 and TRBJ2-5; 12 bases line up with TRBD2. This CDR3 contains 17 residues. Germline V gives CDR1 GTSNPN, CDR2 SVGIG (reference sequence). V dropped 1 base and J dropped 5; count of bases not matched to a gene: 11. The CDR3 DNA follows: TGTGCCTGGAGTGCCCACCTAGCGGGAGGGCGAACGGAGACCCAGTACTTC. Translating gives CAWSAHLAGGRTETQYF.

This clone was recorded once. The CDR3 loop is CATSRGGIEQFF. DNA of the CDR3: TGTGCCACCAGCCGGGGGGGGATTGAGCAGTTCTTC. The chain carries TRBV15 and TRBJ2-1; the match to TRBD2 covers 8 bases. The V segment lost 5 bases and the J segment 9 bases; nucleotides outside the gene matches: 3. The CDR3 has 12 amino acids. CDR1 and CDR2 from the germline V gene are LNHNV and YYDKDF (reference sequence).

The V gene is TRBV10-3, the J gene TRBJ2-3, with D tentatively TRBD2 (6 bases). The CDR3 loop spans 14 amino acids. The germline V gene has CDR1 ENHRY and CDR2 SYGVKD. V lost 3 bases, J lost 6 bases, and 13 bases lay in between. The CDR3 reads CAISERRDGDTQYF. CDR3 sequence (DNA): TGTGCCATCAGTGAACGGCGGGACGGTGATACGCAGTATTTT.

The V gene is TRBV15, the J gene TRBJ1-1; no clear D gene. There are 13 residues in the CDR3. Germline assignment: CDR1 LNHNV and CDR2 YYDKDF (reference sequence). Trimming pared 1 base from V and 1 base from J, leaving 4 bases between. The CDR3 protein is CATSRVANTEAFF. In nucleotides, the CDR3 is TGTGCCACCAGCAGAGTAGCGAACACTGAAGCTTTCTTT.

In its sample, this clone was seen once. The chain is built from TRBV11-2 and TRBJ2-3; D ambiguous. Germline values: CDR1 SGHAT, CDR2 FQNNGV. This CDR3 has 13 amino acids. V shed 3 bases and J shed 6 bases, with 10 bases lying between them. CDR3 loop: CASSFSGSDTQYF. The CDR3 bases are TGTGCCAGCAGCTTTTCAGGCTCCGATACGCAGTATTTT.

There are a few counts of this clone. The V and J genes are TRBV5-1 and TRBJ2-7, with 8 positions matching TRBD1. Germline V CDR1 and CDR2: SGHRS, YFSETQ. CDR3 size: 14 residues. The junction had 8 bases not matched to a gene; V was cut back by 4 bases and J by 5 bases. CDR3: CASSQYQGAHEQYF. Written as DNA, the CDR3 is TGCGCCAGCAGCCAGTACCAGGGGGCCCACGAGCAGTACTTC.

The chain recombines TRBV28 with TRBJ2-2; 9 positions agree with TRBD2. Trimming removed 8 bases from V and 2 bases from J; junction bases left unmatched: 6. CDR3 length: 15 residues. In germline, CDR1 is MDHEN, CDR2 SYDVKM. The CDR3 spells CASHTGLANTGELFF. In DNA form, the CDR3 reads TGTGCCAGCCACACGGGACTAGCAAACACCGGGGAGCTGTTTTTT.

The sample holds a few counts of this clone. The chain combines TRBV29-1 with TRBJ2-2, with D possibly TRBD2 on 6 matching bases. The V and J ends lost 0 bases and 2 bases respectively, with 10 bases between them. Germline CDR1 and CDR2: SQVTM and ANQGSEA. The CDR3 length is 15 residues. CDR3 loop: CSVEDSGRNTGELFF. DNA of the CDR3: TGCAGCGTTGAAGATTCCGGGAGAAACACCGGGGAGCTGTTTTTT.